This T cell receptor (beta chain) was observed in a study of OX40 agonist ivuxolimab in advanced cancers. Background on the study: Age averaged 60 years (range 23 to 79), and roughly 80% were male. A history of anti-PD-1, anti-PD-L1 or anti-CTLA-4 therapy was acceptable, and over 30% had some.

Study-wide results and limits: The study observed clonal expansion of CD4+ and CD8+ blood T cells by week 6 at 0.1 to 3.0 mg/kg. In the 0.1-3.0 mg/kg groups, partial responders showed among the lowest expansion.

V was shortened by 5 bases and J by 4 bases, with 11 bases between the two germline ends. Germline V CDR1 and CDR2: SGHTA, FQGTGA. The CDR3 spans 13 residues. This clone was recorded a few times. The antigen remains unidentified. Generated by immunoSEQ multiplex PCR, the TCRdb table keeps only in-frame clones and is missing some. Among 100,000 to 150,000 clones listed, just over 90% were seen once. The sample here was CD4+ or CD8+ T cells sorted from blood, taken in a trial of the OX40 agonist ivuxolimab. V is TRBV7-3 and J is TRBJ1-2, with D perhaps TRBD1 (5 bases). The TCR was taken from an adult with an advanced solid tumor such as melanoma, head and neck, liver or kidney cancer. The CDR3 region is CASSEGEAYGYTF. As DNA, the CDR3 is TGTGCCAGCAGCGAAGGGGAAGCCTATGGCTACACCTTC.